The clone carrying this T cell receptor (beta chain) has a handful of counts. What it binds is unknown. For every subset, genomic DNA was evenly distributed across several immunoSEQ plates. Here immunoSEQ multiplex PCR was the method, and the copy in TCRdb shows in-frame clones only, minus some. The sample has roughly 2,300,000 clones; roughly 90% are singletons. This entry comes from a study of shared clonotypes between healthy human individuals. Points from the study as a whole: The study found about 5% of naive CD4 clonotypes shared across a handful of donors.

This receptor was obtained from a young man in good health. Some clones in this sample may be carry-over from other donors' samples. Material: naive CD4+ T cells from PBMCs. This sample's subset: CD45RA+ positively selected.

The CDR3 loop is CASSSPAGNRGEQFF. The CDR3 DNA sequence: TGTGCCAGCAGCTCCCCGGCGGGGAATCGAGGGGAGCAGTTCTTC. The chain is built from TRBV7-2 and TRBJ2-1; a weak D match, TRBD2 (6 bases). The CDR3 loop spans 15 amino acids. The V gene lost 4 bases and the J gene lost 10 bases, with 20 bases spanning the gap. CDR1 is SGHTA, CDR2 FQGNSA, per germline. Filled out from reference TRBV7-2 and TRBJ2-1, the complete variable domain reads GAGVSQSPSNKVTEKGKDVELRCDPISGHTALYWYRQSLGQGLEFLIYFQGNSAPDKSGLPSDRFSAERTGGSVSTLTIQRTQQEDSAVYLCASSSPAGNRGEQFFGPGTRLTVL.